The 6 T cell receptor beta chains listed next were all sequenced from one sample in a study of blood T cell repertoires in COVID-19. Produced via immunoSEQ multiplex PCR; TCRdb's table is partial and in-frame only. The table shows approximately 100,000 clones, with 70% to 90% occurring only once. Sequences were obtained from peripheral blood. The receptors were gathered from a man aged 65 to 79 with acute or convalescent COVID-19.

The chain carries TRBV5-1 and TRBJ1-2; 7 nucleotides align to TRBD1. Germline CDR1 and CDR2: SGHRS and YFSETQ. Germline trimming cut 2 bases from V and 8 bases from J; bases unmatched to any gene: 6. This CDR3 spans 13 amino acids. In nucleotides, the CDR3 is TGCGCCAGCAGCTTCCCGGGACAGTCAGGCTACACCTTC. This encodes CASSFPGQSGYTF.

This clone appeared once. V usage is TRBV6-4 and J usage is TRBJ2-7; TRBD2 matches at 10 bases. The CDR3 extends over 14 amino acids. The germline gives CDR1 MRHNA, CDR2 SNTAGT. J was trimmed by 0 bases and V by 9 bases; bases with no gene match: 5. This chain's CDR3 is CARSGLAVSYEQYF. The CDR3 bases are TGTGCCAGATCTGGACTAGCGGTCTCCTACGAGCAGTACTTC.

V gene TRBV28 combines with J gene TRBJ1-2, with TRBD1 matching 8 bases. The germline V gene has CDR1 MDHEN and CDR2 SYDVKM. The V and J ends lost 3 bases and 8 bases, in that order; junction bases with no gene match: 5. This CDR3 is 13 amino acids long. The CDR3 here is CASSLTGVRGYTF. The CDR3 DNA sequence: TGTGCCAGCAGTTTGACAGGGGTTAGGGGCTACACCTTC.

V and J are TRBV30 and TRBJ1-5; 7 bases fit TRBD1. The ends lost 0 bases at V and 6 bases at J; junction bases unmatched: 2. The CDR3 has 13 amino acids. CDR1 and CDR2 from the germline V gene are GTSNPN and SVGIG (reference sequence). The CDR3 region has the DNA TGTGCCTGGAGTGTAGCAGGGGGTCAGCCCCAGCATTTT. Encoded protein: CAWSVAGGQPQHF. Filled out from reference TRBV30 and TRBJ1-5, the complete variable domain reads SQTIHQWPATLVQPVGSPLSLECTVEGTSNPNLYWYRQAAGRGLQLLFYSVGIGQISSEVPQNLSASRPQDRQFILSSKKLLLSDSGFYLCAWSVAGGQPQHFGDGTRLSIL.

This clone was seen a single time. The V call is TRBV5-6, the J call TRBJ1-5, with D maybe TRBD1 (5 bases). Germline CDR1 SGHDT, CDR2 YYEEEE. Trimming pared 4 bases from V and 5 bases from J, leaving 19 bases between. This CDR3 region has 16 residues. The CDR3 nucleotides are TGTGCCAGCAGCCGTCACACCCTCCGGGGGGATCAGCCCCAGCATTTT. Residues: CASSRHTLRGDQPQHF.

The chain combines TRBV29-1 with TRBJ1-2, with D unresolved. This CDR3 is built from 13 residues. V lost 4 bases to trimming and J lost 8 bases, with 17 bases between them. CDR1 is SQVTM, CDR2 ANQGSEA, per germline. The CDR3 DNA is TGCAGCGTTGCTCACTTAGCTCCTTCAGGCTACACCTTC. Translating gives CSVAHLAPSGYTF.